Below, 21 T cell receptor beta chains from the same sample are listed, as sequenced in a study of response to subunit inactivated influenza vaccine. From the RT-PCR reads, TCRdb called clonotypes with MiXCR, one entry per CDR3 protein. The sample yields under 550,000 distinct CDR3 sequences, around 8% seen once. Here the sequenced sample was PBMCs from blood, taken roughly 24 months after vaccination. The receptors originated from a man between 50 and 70 years old who received an inactivated influenza vaccine.

This clonotype occurred many times. The chain's CDR3 is CSFSESNTGELFF. The CDR3 DNA follows: TGCAGCTTCAGCGAATCGAACACCGGGGAGCTGTTTTTT. The V and J genes are TRBV29-1 and TRBJ2-2; no definite D call. The CDR3 is 13 residues long. Trimming shortened V by 8 bases and J by 0 bases, and 10 bases separated the two germline ends. Germline CDR1 reads SQVTM; CDR2 reads ANQGSEA.

This clonotype appeared many times. The rearrangement uses TRBV20-1 and TRBJ2-3, with D tentatively TRBD1 (7 bases). Germline assignment: CDR1 DFQATT and CDR2 SNEGSKA (reference sequence). V lost 2 bases and J lost 3, with 15 bases in between. The CDR3 is made up of 15 amino acids. The DNA for the CDR3 is TGCAGTGCTAGATCGCGGACAGGAGGGACAGATACGCAGTATTTT. Amino acids: CSARSRTGGTDTQYF.

This clonotype was detected only a few times. This chain links TRBV11-2 with TRBJ2-7, with D unclear. The V gene's germline CDR1 is SGHAT and CDR2 FQNNGV. The CDR3 has 15 amino acids. V was shortened by 3 bases and J by 3 bases, with 15 bases between the two germline ends. CDR3 region: CASSFVDNQGYEQYF. DNA of the CDR3: TGTGCCAGCAGCTTTGTAGATAACCAAGGCTACGAGCAGTACTTC.

This clonotype appeared many times. This chain links TRBV20-1 with TRBJ2-1; the D gene is possibly TRBD1 (6 bases). Germline V CDR1 and CDR2: DFQATT, SNEGSKA (reference sequence). The CDR3 is 15 amino acids. V was shortened by 1 base and J by 3 bases, with 13 bases between the two germline ends. CDR3 sequence reads: CSARGSRGRYNEQFF. In DNA form, the CDR3 reads TGCAGTGCTAGAGGTAGCAGGGGTCGCTACAATGAGCAGTTCTTC.

This clonotype was detected only a few times. V usage is TRBV19 and J usage is TRBJ2-7; D not certain. The germline V gene encodes CDR1 LNHDA and CDR2 SQIVND (reference sequence). Trimming left V 1 base short and J 0 bases short, with 7 bases between. CDR3 length equals 14 residues. CDR3 amino acids: CASSIVPGSYEQYF. The CDR3 bases are TGTGCCAGTAGTATAGTTCCGGGCTCCTACGAGCAGTACTTC. Filled out from reference TRBV19 and TRBJ2-7, the complete variable domain reads DGGITQSPKYLFRKEGQNVTLSCEQNLNHDAMYWYRQDPGQGLRLIYYSQIVNDFQKGDIAEGYSVSREKKESFPLTVTSAQKNPTAFYLCASSIVPGSYEQYFGPGTRLTVT.

The chain joins TRBV20-1 to TRBJ2-5; 8 bases map to TRBD2. Looked up from germline, CDR1 is DFQATT and CDR2 is SNEGSKA (reference sequence). J gave up 2 bases and V 5 bases, and 4 bases lay outside the gene matches. The CDR3 totals 13 residues. Here the CDR3 DNA reads TGCAGTGCTCTGGGACTAGATCAAGAGACCCAGTACTTC. This codes for CSALGLDQETQYF.

This clonotype has at least ten counts. The rearrangement uses TRBV7-3 and TRBJ2-5; perhaps TRBD1 as D (7 bases). The CDR3 extends over 15 amino acids. The germline gives CDR1 SGHTA, CDR2 FQGTGA. Trimming cost V 5 bases and J 3 bases, with 16 bases left between them. CDR3 amino acids: CASSLTGTGKETQYF. The CDR3 DNA is TGTGCCAGCAGCCTGACAGGGACTGGAAAAGAGACCCAGTACTTC.

Only a few counts were recorded for this clonotype. This chain connects TRBV6-5 to TRBJ2-7; tentative D call: TRBD2 (6 bases). Looked up from germline, CDR1 is MNHEY and CDR2 is SVGAGI. Trimming removed 2 bases from V and 2 bases from J, with 10 bases in between. The CDR3 is 14 residues long. In nucleotides, the CDR3 is TGTGCCAGCAGTTACGAGGCGGGGACCTACGAGCAGTACTTC. Its protein product is CASSYEAGTYEQYF.

The chain couples TRBV6-1 to TRBJ2-3; D may be TRBD1 (5 bases). Germline loops: CDR1 MNHNS, CDR2 SASEGT. There are 16 residues in the CDR3. Trimming took off 6 bases at V and 4 bases at J, with 20 bases between the two ends. CDR3 sequence reads: CASSRLKLKGADTQYF. CDR3 nucleotide sequence: TGTGCCAGCAGCCGACTTAAGCTTAAAGGGGCAGATACGCAGTATTTT.

The chain joins TRBV6-5 to TRBJ2-7, with 7 bases fitting TRBD1. The V gene end was trimmed by 0 bases and the J gene end by 4 bases; junction bases not matched to a gene: 12. Germline V gene lookup returns CDR1 MNHEY and CDR2 SVGAGI. There are 17 residues in the CDR3. The CDR3 sequence: CASSYSLGGPSGYEQYF. Written as DNA, the CDR3 is TGTGCCAGCAGTTACTCTTTAGGGGGCCCCTCGGGATACGAGCAGTACTTC.

This clonotype has just a few counts. The chain combines TRBV7-2 with TRBJ2-7; D is perhaps TRBD1 or TRBD2 (5 bases each). The CDR3 runs to 16 residues. V lost 5 bases and J 0 bases, leaving 17 bases between the germline ends. Germline V lookup: CDR1 SGHTA, CDR2 FQGNSA. This CDR3 is CASSSPRDQSSYEQYF. The CDR3 bases are TGTGCCAGCAGCAGCCCCCGGGACCAAAGCTCCTACGAGCAGTACTTC.

This clonotype was seen ten or more times. The V call is TRBV25-1, the J call TRBJ1-2; unclear D gene. The CDR3 has 13 residues. V gave up 1 base and J gave up 4 bases, with 7 bases separating them. CDR1 is MGHDK, CDR2 SYGVNS, per germline. CDR3 in DNA: TGTGCCAGCAGTGAATCAACATCCTATGGCTACACCTTC. The encoded protein is CASSESTSYGYTF.

This clonotype has at least ten counts. The V and J genes are TRBV5-6 and TRBJ2-2; D possibly corresponds to TRBD2 (6 bases). Trimming stripped 0 bases from V and 6 bases from J, with 12 bases between. Germline V gene data show CDR1 as SGHDT and CDR2 as YYEEEE. This CDR3 has 15 residues. CDR3 sequence: CASSLGGTMSGELFF. In DNA form, the CDR3 reads TGTGCCAGCAGCTTGGGCGGGACCATGTCCGGGGAGCTGTTTTTT.

This clonotype has only one observation. The rearrangement links TRBV20-1 to TRBJ2-1, with D maybe TRBD2 (5 bases). Trimming pared 6 bases from V and 6 bases from J, leaving 33 bases between. Germline assignment: CDR1 DFQATT and CDR2 SNEGSKA (reference sequence). CDR3 length: 19 amino acids. The chain's CDR3 is CSAYPSGIFGGLVGNEQFF. The CDR3 DNA reads TGCAGTGCCTATCCCTCCGGGATCTTCGGCGGGCTTGTGGGCAATGAGCAGTTCTTC.

The rearrangement joins TRBV7-9 to TRBJ2-2; no clear D. Trimming took 2 bases from V and 5 from J, leaving 12 bases between them. Per the germline V gene, CDR1 is SEHNR and CDR2 is FQNEAQ (reference sequence). This CDR3 is built from 15 residues. CDR3 sequence: CASSLRRSGTGELFF. CDR3 bases: TGTGCCAGCAGCTTACGGAGATCTGGGACCGGGGAGCTGTTTTTT.

As to this clonotype: This may be a read error: a much more frequent sequence differs by one nucleotide. The CDR3 reads CASSGTRHTQYF. CDR3 coding DNA: TGTGCCAGCAGTGGAACGCGGCATACGCAGTATTTT. This sequence joins TRBV2 and TRBJ2-3, with D hard to call. The CDR3 spans 12 residues. Trimming stripped 4 bases from V and 7 bases from J, with 9 bases between. Per the germline V gene, CDR1 is SNHLY and CDR2 is FYNNEI. Complete variable domain (other parts from reference TRBV2 and TRBJ2-3): EPEVTQTPSHQVTQMGQEVILRCVPISNHLYFYWYRQILGQKVEFLVSFYNNEISEKSEIFDDQFSVERPDGSNFTLKIRSTKLEDSAMYFCASSGTRHTQYFGPGTRLTVL.

The rearrangement joins TRBV10-3 to TRBJ1-6; TRBD1 agrees at 7 bases. The CDR3 spans 14 residues. Unmatched junction bases numbered 10, after V lost 11 bases and J lost 6 bases. CDR1 ENHRY and CDR2 SYGVKD come from the germline V gene. In DNA, the CDR3 is TGTGCCGCGTGGACAGGCTCCCTTAATTCACCCCTCCACTTT. This gives the protein CAAWTGSLNSPLHF.

This clonotype has more than one count but fewer than ten. V is TRBV20-1 and J is TRBJ2-3, with TRBD2 matching 10 bases. The CDR3 contains 15 residues. V shed 0 bases and J 8 bases; nucleotides not matched to a gene: 8. In germline, CDR1 is DFQATT, CDR2 SNEGSKA (reference sequence). The CDR3 coding sequence is TGCAGTGCTAGAGACGTACGGACTAGCGGTTTTACGCAGTATTTT. The encoded protein is CSARDVRTSGFTQYF.

This clonotype appeared many times. This rearrangement joins TRBV12-3 or TRBV12-4 to TRBJ2-1; D ambiguous. The CDR3 contains 15 residues. The V end lost 6 bases, the J end lost 2 bases, and 14 bases lay between the germline ends. The CDR3 sequence: CASRTDQAPYNEQFF. CDR3 DNA sequence: TGTGCCAGCAGGACCGACCAAGCCCCCTACAATGAGCAGTTCTTC.

The V gene is TRBV7-9, the J gene TRBJ2-2; possibly TRBD1 or TRBD2 for D (5 bases each). The CDR3 is made up of 15 amino acids. The ends were cut back, 3 bases at V and 4 bases at J, with 12 bases in the middle. Germline lookup yields CDR1 SEHNR and CDR2 FQNEAQ (reference sequence). The DNA for the CDR3 is TGTGCCAGCAGCTTGGACGGGACGTTCACCGGGGAGCTGTTTTTT. It translates to CASSLDGTFTGELFF. The full variable domain, in which reference TRBV7-9 and TRBJ2-2 provide the parts outside the CDR3, is DTGVSQNPRHKITKRGQNVTFRCDPISEHNRLYWYRQTLGQGPEFLTYFQNEAQLEKSRLLSDRFSAERPKGSFSTLEIQRTEQGDSAMYLCASSLDGTFTGELFFGEGSRLTVL.

This clonotype was observed a few times. The chain employs TRBV11-2 and TRBJ2-2; 7 nucleotides agree with TRBD2. The CDR3 totals 16 residues. Germline values: CDR1 SGHAT, CDR2 FQNNGV. The V and J ends lost 1 base and 5 bases, in that order; junction bases with no gene match: 7. The CDR3 DNA reads as TGTGCCAGCAGCTTAGTCGCGGGAGATGTTACCGGGGAGCTGTTTTTT. It is translated as CASSLVAGDVTGELFF.